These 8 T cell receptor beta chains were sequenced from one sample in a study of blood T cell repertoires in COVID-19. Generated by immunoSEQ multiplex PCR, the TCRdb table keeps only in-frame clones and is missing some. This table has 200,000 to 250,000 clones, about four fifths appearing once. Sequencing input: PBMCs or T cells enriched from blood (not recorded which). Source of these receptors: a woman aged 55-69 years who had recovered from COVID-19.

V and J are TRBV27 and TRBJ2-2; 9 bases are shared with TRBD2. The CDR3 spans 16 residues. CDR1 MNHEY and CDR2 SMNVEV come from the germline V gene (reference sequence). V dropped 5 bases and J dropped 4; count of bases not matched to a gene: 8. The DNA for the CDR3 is TGTGCCAGCAGTCCAAAGCGGGGGGTAAGCACCGGGGAGCTGTTTTTT. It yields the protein CASSPKRGVSTGELFF.

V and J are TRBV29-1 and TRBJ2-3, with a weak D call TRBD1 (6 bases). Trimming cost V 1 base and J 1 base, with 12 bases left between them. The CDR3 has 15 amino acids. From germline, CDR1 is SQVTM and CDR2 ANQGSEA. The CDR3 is CSVEGKGGGTDTQYF. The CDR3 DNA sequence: TGCAGCGTTGAAGGGAAAGGGGGTGGCACAGATACGCAGTATTTT.

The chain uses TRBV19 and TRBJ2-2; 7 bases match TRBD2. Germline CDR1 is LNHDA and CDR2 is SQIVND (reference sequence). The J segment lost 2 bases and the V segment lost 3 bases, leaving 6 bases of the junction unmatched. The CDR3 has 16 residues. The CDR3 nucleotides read TGTGCCAGTAGTATGCAAGCGGGAACTAACACCGGGGAGCTGTTTTTT. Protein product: CASSMQAGTNTGELFF.

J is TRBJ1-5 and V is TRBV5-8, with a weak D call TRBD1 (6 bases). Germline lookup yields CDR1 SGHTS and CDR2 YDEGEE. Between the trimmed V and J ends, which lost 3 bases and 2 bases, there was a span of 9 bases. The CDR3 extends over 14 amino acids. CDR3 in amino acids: CASSSHRGNQPQHF. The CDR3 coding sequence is TGTGCCAGCAGCTCTCACAGGGGCAATCAGCCCCAGCATTTT.

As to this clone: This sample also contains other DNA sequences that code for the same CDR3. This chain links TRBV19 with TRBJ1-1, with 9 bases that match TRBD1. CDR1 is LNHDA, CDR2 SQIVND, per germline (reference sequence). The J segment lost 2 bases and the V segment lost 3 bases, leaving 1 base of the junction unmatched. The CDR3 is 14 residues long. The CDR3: CASSMGQGNTEAFF. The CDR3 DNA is TGTGCCAGTAGTATGGGACAGGGTAACACTGAAGCTTTCTTT.

The CDR3 loop reads CASSPPRTGAGTGELFF. The CDR3 DNA follows: TGTGCCAGCTCACCACCCAGGACAGGGGCGGGAACCGGGGAGCTGTTTTTT. J is TRBJ2-2 and V is TRBV18; TRBD1 agrees at 9 bases. This CDR3 has 17 amino acids. Germline V gene sequence: CDR1 KGHSH, CDR2 LQKENI. J was trimmed by 5 bases and V by 0 bases; bases with no gene match: 7.

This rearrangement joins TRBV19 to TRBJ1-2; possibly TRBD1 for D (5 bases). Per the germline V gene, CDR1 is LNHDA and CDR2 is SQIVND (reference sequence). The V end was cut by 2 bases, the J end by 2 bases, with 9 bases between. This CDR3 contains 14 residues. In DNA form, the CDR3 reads TGTGCCAGTAGTATAAGGGGCTTCAACTATGGCTACACCTTC. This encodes CASSIRGFNYGYTF.

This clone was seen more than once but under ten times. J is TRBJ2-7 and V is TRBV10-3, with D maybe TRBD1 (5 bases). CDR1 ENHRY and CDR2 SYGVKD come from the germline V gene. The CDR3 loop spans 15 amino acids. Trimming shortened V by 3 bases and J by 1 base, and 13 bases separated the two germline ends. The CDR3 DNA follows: TGTGCCATCAGTGACAGTTCAGGGTATTCCTACGAGCAGTACTTC. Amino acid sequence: CAISDSSGYSYEQYF.